Listed below are T cell receptor beta chains from one sample, sequenced in a study of post-analysis software for immune sequencing data. TCRdb called the PCR reads again in MiXCR, with one record for every CDR3 protein. The profile shows around 150,000 distinct CDR3 sequences, approximately 35% of them singletons. Sample: blood, taken after autologous hematopoietic stem cell transplantation. These receptors were obtained from a girl aged 5 to 17 with multiple sclerosis. The CDR3 runs from the conserved cysteine through the conserved F or W. The D gene is left open where the match is weak. Some rows mark clone size as missing; the rest say once, few, many or name a class of expanded clone.

j_gene | d_gene | v_gene | abundance | CDR3nt | CDR3aa
TRBJ1-5 | . | TRBV3-1 | few | TGTGCCAGCAGCCAAGATCGTACAGGGCGTCCTCAGCCCCAGCATTTT | CASSQDRTGRPQPQHF
TRBJ1-5 | . | TRBV12-3/TRBV12-4 | . | TGTGCCAGCAGTGAGCAGGGGAAGGGGCAGCCCCAGCATTTT | CASSEQGKGQPQHF
TRBJ2-2 | TRBD2 | TRBV18 | many | TGTGCCAGCTCAGGGACTAGCGGGAGTGCCGGGGAGCTGTTTTTT | CASSGTSGSAGELFF
TRBJ2-5 | . | TRBV6-2/TRBV6-3 | few | TGTGCCAGCAGCAACATGGAGACCCAGTACTTC | CASSNMETQYF
TRBJ2-2 | . | TRBV20-1 | . | TGCAGTGCCTCAAAATCGAACACCGGGGAGCTGTTTTTT | CSASKSNTGELFF
TRBJ2-1 | . | TRBV15 | few | TGTGCCTCCCGGGGCGCAGGGTACAATGAGCAGTTCTTC | CASRGAGYNEQFF
TRBJ2-5 | . | TRBV12-3/TRBV12-4 | . | TGTGCCAGCAGCTCCGTAGGGGGGGGAGAGACCCAGTACTTC | CASSSVGGGETQYF
TRBJ1-2 | . | TRBV3-1 | many | TGTGCCAGCAGCCACCTACAGAGACCTAGCTATGGCTACACCTTC | CASSHLQRPSYGYTF
TRBJ1-1 | . | TRBV6-2/TRBV6-3 | . | TGTGCCAGCAGTGCGGAGGGTGGTCGGACTGAAGCTTTCTTT | CASSAEGGRTEAFF
TRBJ2-1 | TRBD2 | TRBV5-1 | . | TGCGCCAGCAGTTACGGGGAAGCGGGAGGGCCACGAGGTGAGCAGTTCTTC | CASSYGEAGGPRGEQFF
TRBJ2-7 | . | TRBV29-1 | . | TGCAGCGGAGGTGACAGCTCCTACGAGCAGTACTTC | CSGGDSSYEQYF
TRBJ2-1 | . | TRBV28 | . | TGTGCCAGCAGCAAGGGGCCCAATGAGCAGTTCTTC | CASSKGPNEQFF
TRBJ2-3 | . | TRBV6-5 | . | TGTGCCAGCACGTCCTCCGGCGGAGATACGCAGTATTTT | CASTSSGGDTQYF
TRBJ2-1 | . | TRBV5-5 | . | TGTGCCAGCAGCCGCGACCCCTCAAATACCTACAATGAGCAGTTCTTC | CASSRDPSNTYNEQFF
TRBJ1-2 | TRBD1 | TRBV29-1 | few | TGCAGCGTTGCTGGGACAGGGTCTAAGGGCTACACCTTC | CSVAGTGSKGYTF
TRBJ2-3 | . | TRBV20-1 | many | TGCAGTGCTAGGGGATTGGCGAGCACAGATACGCAGTATTTT | CSARGLASTDTQYF
TRBJ2-3 | TRBD2 | TRBV20-1 | many | TGCAGTGTCGCCAAGACATTAGCGGGAGGGAACACAGATACGCAGTATTTT | CSVAKTLAGGNTDTQYF
TRBJ2-1 | . | TRBV29-1 | few | TGCAGCGTTCGAAGGCGGGAGCAGTTCTTC | CSVRRREQFF
TRBJ2-1 | TRBD2 | TRBV10-3 | few | TGTGCCATCAGTGAGTCAGGGCCTAGCGGGATGTCTGAGCAGTTCTTC | CAISESGPSGMSEQFF
TRBJ2-7 | . | TRBV24-1 | few | TGTGCCACCAGTGATTGGACAGACCCTACCCTATACGAGCAGTACTTC | CATSDWTDPTLYEQYF
TRBJ1-2 | . | TRBV5-6 | . | TGTGCCAGCAGCTTGGTGAGAAACTATGGCTACACCTTC | CASSLVRNYGYTF
TRBJ1-4 | . | TRBV11-2 | . | TGTGCCAGCAGCGCGAGAGGCAATGGACAGCCTAATGAAAAACTGTTTTTT | CASSARGNGQPNEKLFF
TRBJ1-2 | . | TRBV4-1 | . | TGCGCCAGCAGCCAAGATGATGACGGGGACTATGGCTACACCTTC | CASSQDDDGDYGYTF